Given below is one TCR beta chain in context. Assay: immunoSEQ multiplex PCR; the TCRdb copy retains only in-frame clones and omits some. The repertoire holds 45,000 to 70,000 clones, more than 85% seen once, with 1.1% to 1.5% in the top ten. Deletions cut 7 bases from V and 4 bases from J, with 8 bases between. CDR1 is MDHEN, CDR2 SYDVKM, per germline. This CDR3 contains 11 residues. The data stem from a study of OX40 agonist ivuxolimab in advanced cancers. The V call is TRBV28, the J call TRBJ2-7; the D gene is possibly TRBD1 (5 bases). The receptor was isolated from an adult with an advanced solid tumor such as melanoma, head and neck, liver or kidney cancer. The sample was CD4+ or CD8+ T cells sorted from blood, taken in a trial of the OX40 agonist ivuxolimab. The CDR3 bases are TGTGCCAGCAACCAGGGATACGAGCAGTACTTC. It translates to CASNQGYEQYF.